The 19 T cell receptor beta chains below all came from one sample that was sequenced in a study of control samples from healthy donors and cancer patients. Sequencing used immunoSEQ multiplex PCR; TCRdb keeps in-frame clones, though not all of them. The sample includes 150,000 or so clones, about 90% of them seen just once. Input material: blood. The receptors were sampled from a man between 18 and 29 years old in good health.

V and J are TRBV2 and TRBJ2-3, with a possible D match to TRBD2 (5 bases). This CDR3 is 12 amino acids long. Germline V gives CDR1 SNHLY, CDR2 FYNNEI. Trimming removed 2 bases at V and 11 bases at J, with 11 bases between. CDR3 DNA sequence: TGTGCCAGCAGTGAACGAGGGCTTGGGCAGTATTTT. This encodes CASSERGLGQYF.

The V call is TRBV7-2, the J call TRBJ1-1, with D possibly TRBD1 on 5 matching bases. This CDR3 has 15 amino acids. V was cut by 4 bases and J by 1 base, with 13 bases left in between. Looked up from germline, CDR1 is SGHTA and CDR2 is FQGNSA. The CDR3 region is CASSSGHRENTEAFF. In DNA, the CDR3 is TGTGCCAGCAGCTCTGGACACCGAGAGAACACTGAAGCTTTCTTT.

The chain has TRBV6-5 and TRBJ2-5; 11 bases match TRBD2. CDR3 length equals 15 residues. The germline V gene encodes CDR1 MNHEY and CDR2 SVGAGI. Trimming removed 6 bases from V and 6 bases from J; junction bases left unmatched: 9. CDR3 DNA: TGTGCCAGCAGCCCGGGGGTAGCGGGGGGGAAGACCCAGTACTTC. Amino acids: CASSPGVAGGKTQYF.

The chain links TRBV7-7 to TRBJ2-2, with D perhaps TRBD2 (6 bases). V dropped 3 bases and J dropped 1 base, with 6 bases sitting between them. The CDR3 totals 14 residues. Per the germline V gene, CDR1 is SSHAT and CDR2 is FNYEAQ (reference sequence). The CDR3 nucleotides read TGTGCCAGCAGCTTCGGGGGGAACACCGGGGAGCTGTTTTTT. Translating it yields CASSFGGNTGELFF.

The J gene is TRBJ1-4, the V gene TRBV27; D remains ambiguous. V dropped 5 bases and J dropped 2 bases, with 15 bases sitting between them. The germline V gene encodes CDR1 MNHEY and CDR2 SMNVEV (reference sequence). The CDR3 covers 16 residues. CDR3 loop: CASSTRPGRTNEKLFF. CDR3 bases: TGTGCCAGCAGTACCCGCCCCGGAAGGACTAATGAAAAACTGTTTTTT.

The chain's CDR3 is CASSDRGGSYEQYF. In DNA, the CDR3 is TGTGCCAGCAGTGACAGGGGAGGGTCCTACGAGCAGTACTTC. V and J are TRBV2 and TRBJ2-7; weak D call: TRBD2 (7 bases). Germline CDR1 SNHLY, CDR2 FYNNEI. V lost 3 bases and J lost 1, with 10 bases in between. The CDR3 contains 14 residues.

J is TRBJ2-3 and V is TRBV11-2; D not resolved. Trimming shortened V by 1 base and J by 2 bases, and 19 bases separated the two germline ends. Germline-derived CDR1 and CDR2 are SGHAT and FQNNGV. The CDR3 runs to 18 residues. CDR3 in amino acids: CASSLVSGNFPNTDTQYF. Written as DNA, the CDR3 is TGTGCCAGCAGCTTAGTTTCAGGAAACTTCCCTAACACAGATACGCAGTATTTT.

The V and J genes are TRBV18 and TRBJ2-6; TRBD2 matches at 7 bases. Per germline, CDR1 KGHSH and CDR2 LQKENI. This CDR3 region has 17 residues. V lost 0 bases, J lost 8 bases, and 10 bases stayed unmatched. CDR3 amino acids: CASSPPGGGVLSNVLTF. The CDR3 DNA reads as TGTGCCAGCTCACCACCGGGCGGGGGTGTACTGTCCAACGTCCTGACTTTC.

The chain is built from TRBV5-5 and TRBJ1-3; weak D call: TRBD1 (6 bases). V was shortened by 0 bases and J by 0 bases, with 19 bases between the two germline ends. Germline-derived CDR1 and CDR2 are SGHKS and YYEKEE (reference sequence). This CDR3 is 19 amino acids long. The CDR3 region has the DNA TGTGCCAGCAGCTTGGCGCAGGGGCAGTCTTTTTACTCTGGAAACACCATATATTTT. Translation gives CASSLAQGQSFYSGNTIYF.

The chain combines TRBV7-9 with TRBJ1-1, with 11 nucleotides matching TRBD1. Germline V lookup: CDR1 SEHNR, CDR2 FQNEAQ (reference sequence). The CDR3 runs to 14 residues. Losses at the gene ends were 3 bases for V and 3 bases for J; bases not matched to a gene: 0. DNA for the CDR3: TGTGCCAGCAGCTTGGGACAGGGGGACACTGAAGCTTTCTTT. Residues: CASSLGQGDTEAFF.

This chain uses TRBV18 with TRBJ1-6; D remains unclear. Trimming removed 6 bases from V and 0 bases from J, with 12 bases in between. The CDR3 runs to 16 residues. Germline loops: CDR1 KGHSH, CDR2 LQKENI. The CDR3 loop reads CASSPTVSSYNSPLHF. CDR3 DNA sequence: TGTGCCAGCTCGCCTACGGTTAGCTCCTATAATTCACCCCTCCACTTT.

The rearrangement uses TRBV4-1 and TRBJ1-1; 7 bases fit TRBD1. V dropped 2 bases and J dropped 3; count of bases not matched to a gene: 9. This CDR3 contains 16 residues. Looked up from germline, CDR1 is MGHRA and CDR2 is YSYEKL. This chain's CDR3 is CASSQPPTGMDTEAFF. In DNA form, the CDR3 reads TGCGCCAGCAGCCAACCTCCGACAGGGATGGACACTGAAGCTTTCTTT.

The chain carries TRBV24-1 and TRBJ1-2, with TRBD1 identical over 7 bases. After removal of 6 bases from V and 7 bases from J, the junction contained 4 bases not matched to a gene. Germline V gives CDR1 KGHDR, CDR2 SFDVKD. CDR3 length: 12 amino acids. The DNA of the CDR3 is TGTGCCACCAGTACAGGGGTTGCTGGCTACACCTTC. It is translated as CATSTGVAGYTF.

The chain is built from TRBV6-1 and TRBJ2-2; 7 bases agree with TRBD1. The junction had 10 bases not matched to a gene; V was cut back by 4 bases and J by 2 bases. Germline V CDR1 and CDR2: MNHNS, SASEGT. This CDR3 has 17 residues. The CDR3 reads CASSGTGTELNTGELFF. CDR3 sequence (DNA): TGTGCCAGCAGTGGGACCGGGACAGAGCTTAACACCGGGGAGCTGTTTTTT.

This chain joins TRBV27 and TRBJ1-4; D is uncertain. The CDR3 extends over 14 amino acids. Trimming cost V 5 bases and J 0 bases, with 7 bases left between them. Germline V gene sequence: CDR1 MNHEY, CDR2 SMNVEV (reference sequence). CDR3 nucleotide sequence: TGTGCCAGCAGTCTTGAAGCAACTAATGAAAAACTGTTTTTT. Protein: CASSLEATNEKLFF.

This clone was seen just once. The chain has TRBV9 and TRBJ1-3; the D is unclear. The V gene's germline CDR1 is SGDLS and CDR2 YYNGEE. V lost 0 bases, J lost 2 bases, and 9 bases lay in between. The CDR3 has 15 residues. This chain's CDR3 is CASSVGGSAGNTIYF. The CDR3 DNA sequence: TGTGCCAGCAGCGTAGGGGGTTCCGCTGGAAACACCATATATTTT.

The CDR3 here is CAWSAHGGRQETQYF. The CDR3 DNA sequence: TGTGCCTGGAGCGCCCACGGGGGGCGGCAAGAGACCCAGTACTTC. This chain uses TRBV30 with TRBJ2-5, with D tentatively TRBD2 (7 bases). The CDR3 covers 15 residues. V lost 3 bases to trimming and J lost 2 bases, with 16 bases between them. CDR1 and CDR2 (germline): GTSNPN, SVGIG (reference sequence).

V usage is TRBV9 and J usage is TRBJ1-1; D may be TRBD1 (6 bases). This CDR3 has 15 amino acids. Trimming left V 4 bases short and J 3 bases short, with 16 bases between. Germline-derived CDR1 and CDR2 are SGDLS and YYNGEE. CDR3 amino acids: CASSRGGSGDTEAFF. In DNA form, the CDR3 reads TGTGCCAGCAGCCGGGGGGGCAGTGGGGACACTGAAGCTTTCTTT.

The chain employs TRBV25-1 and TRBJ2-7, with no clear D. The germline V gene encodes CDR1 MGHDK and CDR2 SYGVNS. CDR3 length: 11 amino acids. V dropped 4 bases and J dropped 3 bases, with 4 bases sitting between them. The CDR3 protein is CASSAGYEQYF. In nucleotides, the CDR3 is TGTGCCAGCAGTGCGGGCTACGAGCAGTACTTC.